Listed below are T cell receptor beta chains from one sample, sequenced in a study of blood T cell repertoires in COVID-19. Profiling relied on immunoSEQ multiplex PCR, and the TCRdb table lists in-frame clones only, not all of them. The sample contains under 350,000 clones, 80% to 95% of which appear only once. Input material: peripheral blood. Receptors were obtained from a young woman with COVID-19, enrolled during active disease. Both conserved end residues are part of each CDR3. The order of the fields is CDR3 protein, CDR3 DNA, D gene, V gene, J gene, CDR3 length, clone size. A D gene is named only where the DNA matches it firmly. Some rows mark clone size as missing; the rest say once, few, many or name a class of expanded clone.

CDR3 protein: CASSPGTGILENIQYF
CDR3 DNA: TGTGCCAGCAGCCCCGGGACAGGGATTCTGGAAAACATTCAGTACTTC
D gene: TRBD1
V gene: TRBV16
J gene: TRBJ2-4
CDR3 length: 16
clone size: NA

CDR3 protein: CASSLAGSNQPQHF
CDR3 DNA: TGTGCCAGCAGCTTAGCGGGTAGCAATCAGCCCCAGCATTTT
D gene: NA
V gene: TRBV11-2
J gene: TRBJ1-5
CDR3 length: 14
clone size: NA

CDR3 protein: CASSSSPGGTEAFF
CDR3 DNA: TGTGCCAGCAGCTCAAGCCCAGGGGGCACTGAAGCTTTCTTT
D gene: TRBD1
V gene: TRBV7-2
J gene: TRBJ1-1
CDR3 length: 14
clone size: few

CDR3 protein: CASSLGRVGKNIQYF
CDR3 DNA: TGTGCCAGCAGCTTGGGCCGGGTAGGCAAAAACATTCAGTACTTC
D gene: NA
V gene: TRBV5-6
J gene: TRBJ2-4
CDR3 length: 15
clone size: NA

CDR3 protein: CASMIWGGPATEAFF
CDR3 DNA: TGTGCCAGCATGATCTGGGGGGGTCCGGCCACTGAAGCTTTCTTT
D gene: NA
V gene: TRBV28
J gene: TRBJ1-1
CDR3 length: 15
clone size: few

CDR3 protein: CASSNPPSRDSYEQYF
CDR3 DNA: TGTGCCAGCAGTAACCCCCCTTCCAGGGACTCCTACGAGCAGTACTTC
D gene: NA
V gene: TRBV11-2
J gene: TRBJ2-7
CDR3 length: 16
clone size: few

CDR3 protein: CASSILGGPEAFF
CDR3 DNA: TGTGCCAGTAGTATTTTGGGGGGACCTGAAGCTTTCTTT
D gene: NA
V gene: TRBV19
J gene: TRBJ1-1
CDR3 length: 13
clone size: NA

CDR3 protein: CATSSVVDSGWETQYF
CDR3 DNA: TGTGCCACCAGCAGCGTCGTGGACAGCGGCTGGGAGACCCAGTACTTC
D gene: NA
V gene: TRBV15
J gene: TRBJ2-5
CDR3 length: 16
clone size: NA

CDR3 protein: CASSLGTGGFGELFF
CDR3 DNA: TGTGCCAGCAGTTTAGGGACAGGGGGCTTCGGGGAGCTGTTTTTT
D gene: TRBD1
V gene: TRBV27
J gene: TRBJ2-2
CDR3 length: 15
clone size: NA

CDR3 protein: CASSSSGTGNEQFF
CDR3 DNA: TGCGCCAGCAGCTCTTCCGGGACAGGCAATGAGCAGTTCTTC
D gene: TRBD1
V gene: TRBV5-1
J gene: TRBJ2-1
CDR3 length: 14
clone size: NA

CDR3 protein: CASSDRGTAKNIQYF
CDR3 DNA: TGCGCCAGCAGTGATCGGGGGACAGCCAAAAACATTCAGTACTTC
D gene: NA
V gene: TRBV10-2
J gene: TRBJ2-4
CDR3 length: 15
clone size: NA

CDR3 protein: CASKDGSSPLHF
CDR3 DNA: TGTGCCAGTAAGGACGGGAGTTCACCCCTCCACTTT
D gene: NA
V gene: TRBV6-5
J gene: TRBJ1-6
CDR3 length: 12
clone size: NA

CDR3 protein: CASSEASGNGGNEQFF
CDR3 DNA: TGTGCCAGCAGTGAAGCTAGCGGCAATGGGGGGAATGAGCAGTTCTTC
D gene: NA
V gene: TRBV6-1
J gene: TRBJ2-1
CDR3 length: 16
clone size: many

CDR3 protein: CSATGIYGYTF
CDR3 DNA: TGCAGTGCTACAGGGATCTATGGCTACACCTTC
D gene: NA
V gene: TRBV20-1
J gene: TRBJ1-2
CDR3 length: 11
clone size: NA

CDR3 protein: CASSTPRGGNQPQHF
CDR3 DNA: TGTGCCAGCAGCACCCCCAGGGGCGGCAATCAGCCCCAGCATTTT
D gene: NA
V gene: TRBV28
J gene: TRBJ1-5
CDR3 length: 15
clone size: NA

CDR3 protein: CASSDSGVAEAFF
CDR3 DNA: TGTGCCAGCAGTGACTCGGGAGTCGCTGAAGCTTTCTTT
D gene: NA
V gene: TRBV6-5
J gene: TRBJ1-1
CDR3 length: 13
clone size: NA

CDR3 protein: CASRKDITNEQFF
CDR3 DNA: TGTGCCAGCAGGAAGGACATCACGAATGAGCAGTTCTTC
D gene: NA
V gene: TRBV6-5
J gene: TRBJ2-1
CDR3 length: 13
clone size: NA

CDR3 protein: CASTRDRGYEQYF
CDR3 DNA: TGCGCCAGCACCCGGGACAGGGGCTACGAGCAGTACTTC
D gene: TRBD1
V gene: TRBV5-1
J gene: TRBJ2-7
CDR3 length: 13
clone size: NA

CDR3 protein: CASSPPGAGDTGELFF
CDR3 DNA: TGTGCCAGCAGCCCCCCGGGGGCGGGAGACACCGGGGAGCTGTTTTTT
D gene: NA
V gene: TRBV5-4
J gene: TRBJ2-2
CDR3 length: 16
clone size: NA

CDR3 protein: CASSPGTSGRGETQYF
CDR3 DNA: TGTGCCAGCAGCCCTGGGACTAGCGGGAGAGGGGAGACCCAGTACTTC
D gene: TRBD2
V gene: TRBV7-9
J gene: TRBJ2-5
CDR3 length: 16
clone size: NA

CDR3 protein: CASRRPSANTGELFF
CDR3 DNA: TGTGCCAGCAGACGCCCCTCAGCGAACACCGGGGAGCTGTTTTTT
D gene: NA
V gene: TRBV11-2
J gene: TRBJ2-2
CDR3 length: 15
clone size: NA

CDR3 protein: CASSLRGATYEQYF
CDR3 DNA: TGTGCCAGCAGCCTCAGGGGCGCAACCTACGAGCAGTACTTC
D gene: NA
V gene: TRBV28
J gene: TRBJ2-7
CDR3 length: 14
clone size: NA

CDR3 protein: CASSGGNQPQHF
CDR3 DNA: TGTGCCAGCAGCGGGGGTAATCAGCCCCAGCATTTT
D gene: NA
V gene: TRBV2
J gene: TRBJ1-5
CDR3 length: 12
clone size: NA

CDR3 protein: CASSQLGTAYNEQFF
CDR3 DNA: TGTGCCAGCAGCCAACTCGGGACAGCTTACAATGAGCAGTTCTTC
D gene: TRBD1
V gene: TRBV3-1/TRBV3-2
J gene: TRBJ2-1
CDR3 length: 15
clone size: NA

CDR3 protein: CSVGLAITGELFF
CDR3 DNA: TGCAGCGTCGGACTAGCAATCACCGGGGAGCTGTTTTTT
D gene: TRBD2
V gene: TRBV29-1
J gene: TRBJ2-2
CDR3 length: 13
clone size: NA

CDR3 protein: CASSARQGSYEQYF
CDR3 DNA: TGTGCCAGCAGCGCCCGACAGGGGAGCTACGAGCAGTACTTC
D gene: TRBD1
V gene: TRBV9
J gene: TRBJ2-7
CDR3 length: 14
clone size: NA

CDR3 protein: CSVRGLADYEQYF
CDR3 DNA: TGCAGCGTAAGGGGACTAGCGGACTACGAGCAGTACTTC
D gene: TRBD2
V gene: TRBV29-1
J gene: TRBJ2-7
CDR3 length: 13
clone size: NA

CDR3 protein: CASSAGVHASQPQHF
CDR3 DNA: TGTGCCAGCAGTGCAGGGGTACACGCCAGTCAGCCCCAGCATTTT
D gene: NA
V gene: TRBV27
J gene: TRBJ1-5
CDR3 length: 15
clone size: NA

CDR3 protein: CASSYQVGPYEQYF
CDR3 DNA: TGTGCCAGCAGTTACCAGGTTGGCCCCTACGAGCAGTACTTC
D gene: NA
V gene: TRBV6-5
J gene: TRBJ2-7
CDR3 length: 14
clone size: NA

CDR3 protein: CASSWDRGTEAFF
CDR3 DNA: TGTGCCAGCAGTTGGGACAGGGGGACTGAAGCTTTCTTT
D gene: TRBD1
V gene: TRBV28
J gene: TRBJ1-1
CDR3 length: 13
clone size: NA

CDR3 protein: CARPGGVWTEAFF
CDR3 DNA: TGTGCCAGACCTGGGGGGGTCTGGACTGAAGCTTTCTTT
D gene: NA
V gene: TRBV27
J gene: TRBJ1-1
CDR3 length: 13
clone size: NA

CDR3 protein: CASSPDIRDRNYEQYF
CDR3 DNA: TGCGCCAGCAGCCCAGATATCCGGGACAGGAACTACGAGCAGTACTTC
D gene: TRBD1
V gene: TRBV4-1
J gene: TRBJ2-7
CDR3 length: 16
clone size: NA

CDR3 protein: CASSFGTRIGYTF
CDR3 DNA: TGTGCCAGCAGTTTCGGGACAAGGATAGGCTACACCTTC
D gene: NA
V gene: TRBV28
J gene: TRBJ1-2
CDR3 length: 13
clone size: NA

CDR3 protein: CASSPIGQGEQYF
CDR3 DNA: TGTGCCAGCAGCCCAATTGGACAGGGCGAGCAGTACTTC
D gene: TRBD1
V gene: TRBV12-3/TRBV12-4
J gene: TRBJ2-7
CDR3 length: 13
clone size: NA

CDR3 protein: CASSVGTGADTQYF
CDR3 DNA: TGTGCCAGCAGTGTTGGGACAGGGGCAGATACGCAGTATTTT
D gene: TRBD1
V gene: TRBV2
J gene: TRBJ2-3
CDR3 length: 14
clone size: NA

CDR3 protein: CASSGDSYDEQYF
CDR3 DNA: TGTGCCAGCAGCGGGGACAGTTATGACGAGCAGTACTTC
D gene: TRBD1
V gene: TRBV5-5
J gene: TRBJ2-7
CDR3 length: 13
clone size: NA

CDR3 protein: CAWSAEENEKLFF
CDR3 DNA: TGTGCCTGGAGTGCAGAAGAAAATGAAAAACTGTTTTTT
D gene: NA
V gene: TRBV30
J gene: TRBJ1-4
CDR3 length: 13
clone size: NA

CDR3 protein: CASSLVGPRSHEQYF
CDR3 DNA: TGTGCCAGCAGCTTAGTCGGTCCCAGGTCCCACGAGCAGTACTTC
D gene: NA
V gene: TRBV7-2
J gene: TRBJ2-7
CDR3 length: 15
clone size: NA

CDR3 protein: CASSRGSGYTGELFF
CDR3 DNA: TGTGCCAGCAGCCGCGGGAGTGGGTACACCGGGGAGCTGTTTTTT
D gene: TRBD2
V gene: TRBV6-5
J gene: TRBJ2-2
CDR3 length: 15
clone size: NA

CDR3 protein: CASSQGEGFGPQHF
CDR3 DNA: TGTGCCAGCAGCCAAGGCGAGGGTTTTGGGCCCCAGCATTTT
D gene: NA
V gene: TRBV3-1/TRBV3-2
J gene: TRBJ1-5
CDR3 length: 14
clone size: NA

CDR3 protein: CASSLYRGGQPQHF
CDR3 DNA: TGTGCCAGCAGTTTATACAGGGGCGGTCAGCCCCAGCATTTT
D gene: TRBD1
V gene: TRBV28
J gene: TRBJ1-5
CDR3 length: 14
clone size: NA

CDR3 protein: CASSPQQGTGSQPQHF
CDR3 DNA: TGTGCCAGCAGTCCCCAACAGGGGACAGGGAGTCAGCCCCAGCATTTT
D gene: TRBD1
V gene: TRBV6-6
J gene: TRBJ1-5
CDR3 length: 16
clone size: many

CDR3 protein: CASSIPGHPSGYTF
CDR3 DNA: TGTGCCAGCAGCATTCCGGGACACCCTTCAGGCTACACCTTC
D gene: NA
V gene: TRBV6-2/TRBV6-3
J gene: TRBJ1-2
CDR3 length: 14
clone size: NA

CDR3 protein: CATSRDSQETQYF
CDR3 DNA: TGTGCCACCAGCAGAGACAGCCAAGAGACCCAGTACTTC
D gene: NA
V gene: TRBV15
J gene: TRBJ2-5
CDR3 length: 13
clone size: NA

CDR3 protein: CASSGDTSGSGEQYF
CDR3 DNA: TGTGCCAGCAGTGGGGATACTAGCGGGAGCGGCGAGCAGTACTTC
D gene: TRBD2
V gene: TRBV27
J gene: TRBJ2-7
CDR3 length: 15
clone size: once

CDR3 protein: CASSNTANSYEQYF
CDR3 DNA: TGTGCCAGCAGTAATACTGCTAACTCCTACGAGCAGTACTTC
D gene: NA
V gene: TRBV6-5
J gene: TRBJ2-7
CDR3 length: 14
clone size: NA

CDR3 protein: CASSLGRANTGELFF
CDR3 DNA: TGTGCCAGCAGCTTGGGCAGGGCGAACACCGGGGAGCTGTTTTTT
D gene: NA
V gene: TRBV5-6
J gene: TRBJ2-2
CDR3 length: 15
clone size: NA